What follows are 9 T cell receptor beta chains derived from one specimen sequenced in a study of T cell responses to AZD1222 COVID-19 vaccine. Clones were sequenced by immunoSEQ multiplex PCR, and TCRdb holds only the in-frame ones, with some missing. Of more than 95,000 clones detected, approximately 87% appear once; the ten largest clones hold around 9.3%. The source material was peripheral blood, sampled on day 0 of AZD1222 vaccination. The receptor source for this set is an adult in good health.

The chain is built from TRBV5-6 and TRBJ2-7, with 7 bases that match TRBD2. The V gene's germline CDR1 is SGHDT and CDR2 YYEEEE. The CDR3 extends over 15 amino acids. Trimming at V came to 0 bases and at J to 4 bases, leaving 7 bases not matched to a gene. CDR3 amino acids: CASSLGDLAAYEQYF. The DNA for the CDR3 is TGTGCCAGCAGCTTGGGGGATCTAGCGGCATACGAGCAGTACTTC.

The chain uses TRBV19 and TRBJ1-1; 8 nucleotides agree with TRBD1. Trimming took 4 bases from V and 1 from J; bases not matched to a gene: 2. The CDR3 sequence is 14 residues long. CDR1 and CDR2 (germline): LNHDA, SQIVND (reference sequence). The CDR3 DNA reads TGTGCCAGTAGTAAGACAGGGGAGAACACTGAAGCTTTCTTT. It codes for CASSKTGENTEAFF.

The genes are TRBV3-1 (or the pseudogene TRBV3-2) and TRBJ2-3, with D tentatively TRBD2 (7 bases). The length of the CDR3 is 16 residues. Trimming pared 0 bases from V and 5 bases from J, leaving 15 bases between. CDR1 is LGHDT and CDR2 is YNNKEL in the germline V gene (reference sequence). The CDR3 sequence is CASSQEVGGPEDTQYF. The CDR3 bases are TGTGCCAGCAGCCAAGAAGTGGGGGGGCCCGAAGATACGCAGTATTTT.

This chain connects TRBV7-3 to TRBJ2-1; D is undetermined. In germline, CDR1 is SGHTA, CDR2 FQGTGA. The CDR3 consists of 13 residues. V was pared by 3 bases and J by 8 bases, with 11 bases between. This CDR3 is CASSLDPGYEQFF. In DNA form, the CDR3 reads TGTGCCAGCAGCTTGGACCCAGGCTATGAGCAGTTCTTC.

The chain combines TRBV7-9 with TRBJ2-2; 8 nucleotides line up with TRBD1. CDR1 is SEHNR, CDR2 FQNEAQ, per germline (reference sequence). This CDR3 has 16 residues. V was clipped by 4 bases and J by 3 bases; unmatched bases: 7. CDR3 in DNA: TGTGCCAGCAGCTCGATCAGGGGGCTTGACACCGGGGAGCTGTTTTTT. It specifies CASSSIRGLDTGELFF.

J is TRBJ1-4 and V is TRBV4-2; D gene unclear. CDR3 length: 17 amino acids. Trimming pared 0 bases from V and 8 bases from J, leaving 19 bases between. Per germline, CDR1 LGHNA and CDR2 YNFKEQ. This CDR3 is CASSQDGSPGLGEKLFF. The CDR3 DNA reads TGTGCCAGCAGCCAAGATGGGAGTCCGGGCTTGGGAGAAAAACTGTTTTTT.

This sequence joins TRBV9 and TRBJ2-7; TRBD2 matches 7 bases. After removal of 0 bases from V and 3 bases from J, the junction contained 3 bases not matched to a gene. Germline CDR1 and CDR2: SGDLS and YYNGEE. This CDR3 has 14 amino acids. DNA of the CDR3: TGTGCCAGCAGCGTAGGCGGGGGATTCTACGAGCAGTACTTC. Translated: CASSVGGGFYEQYF.

This chain joins TRBV18 and TRBJ1-1; possible D gene TRBD1, 5 bases. V was trimmed by 0 bases and J by 8 bases, leaving 10 bases between them. Germline V lookup: CDR1 KGHSH, CDR2 LQKENI. CDR3 size: 13 residues. CDR3 in amino acids: CASSPPVRQEAFF. The DNA of the CDR3 is TGTGCCAGCTCACCACCGGTGAGACAGGAAGCTTTCTTT.

Concerning this clone: The sample has other DNA sequences that encode this CDR3 too. The genes are TRBV19 and TRBJ2-1; D is perhaps TRBD1 or TRBD2 (5 bases each). CDR3 length: 12 residues. V was clipped by 3 bases and J by 7 bases, with 7 bases between them. Per the germline V gene, CDR1 is LNHDA and CDR2 is SQIVND (reference sequence). CDR3 bases: TGTGCCAGTAGTATTGGGGGAAATGAGCAGTTCTTC. Amino acid sequence: CASSIGGNEQFF.